The 24 T cell receptor beta chains below all came from one sample that was sequenced in a study of T-cell reconstitution after alpha-beta-depleted transplantation in children. Preparation of the TCRbeta library involved a method that used unique molecular identifiers. MiXCR, run by TCRdb on the PCR reads, gives a single entry per CDR3 protein. The table shows approximately 390,000 distinct CDR3 sequences, with about 11% occurring only once. The input for sequencing was PBMCs from the stem cell graft donor, taken from the stem cell graft. The receptor set was obtained from a human donor who donated a stem cell graft to a child with acute myeloid leukemia.

At least ten counts were recorded for this clonotype. J is TRBJ2-2 and V is TRBV27; D uncertain. There are 12 residues in the CDR3. V lost 3 bases to trimming and J lost 4 bases, with 3 bases between them. The germline CDR1 and CDR2 sequences are MNHEY and SMNVEV (reference sequence). The CDR3, as DNA: TGTGCCAGCAGTTTCCCCACCGGGGAGCTGTTTTTT. This encodes CASSFPTGELFF.

The gene calls are TRBV5-1 and TRBJ2-1; 7 nucleotides match TRBD1. Germline V lookup: CDR1 SGHRS, CDR2 YFSETQ. The CDR3 has 17 residues. The junction had 16 bases not matched to a gene; V was cut back by 4 bases and J by 6 bases. The CDR3 DNA reads TGCGCCAGCAGCCAGAGCAAAGGACAGGTCTCGCGCAATGAGCAGTTCTTC. As protein: CASSQSKGQVSRNEQFF. Full variable domain (rest looked up from reference TRBV5-1 and TRBJ2-1): KAGVTQTPRYLIKTRGQQVTLSCSPISGHRSVSWYQQTPGQGLQFLFEYFSETQRNKGNFPGRFSGRQFSNSRSEMNVSTLELGDSALYLCASSQSKGQVSRNEQFFGPGTRLTVL.

The V gene is TRBV7-2, the J gene TRBJ2-5; D ambiguous. The length of the CDR3 is 14 residues. CDR1 and CDR2 (germline): SGHTA, FQGNSA. V was trimmed by 0 bases and J by 1 base, leaving 6 bases between them. The CDR3 DNA is TGTGCCAGCAGCTTAGCTGACCCCCAAGAGACCCAGTACTTC. This encodes CASSLADPQETQYF.

A few counts support this clonotype. The chain uses TRBV3-1 and TRBJ2-3; 7 bases match TRBD1. The length of the CDR3 is 13 residues. Germline CDR1 and CDR2: LGHDT and YNNKEL (reference sequence). V lost 3 bases to trimming and J lost 4 bases; unmatched junction nucleotides: 1. The CDR3 region has the DNA TGTGCCAGCAGCCAGGGACAGCCAGATACGCAGTATTTT. Translating gives CASSQGQPDTQYF.

Regarding this clonotype: Likely a read error: the CDR3 ends without its conserved phenylalanine or tryptophan. This chain joins TRBV5-1 and TRBJ1-6; possibly TRBD1 for D (6 bases). Per germline, CDR1 SGHRS and CDR2 YFSETQ. The germline V and J ends were trimmed by 0 bases and 7 bases, with 11 bases remaining between them. The CDR3 sequence is 15 residues long. In DNA form, the CDR3 reads TGCGCCAGCAGCTTGGAGGGACATCGGAATTCACCCCTCCACCTT. This codes for CASSLEGHRNSPLHL.

This clonotype has more than one count but fewer than ten. This rearrangement joins TRBV7-9 to TRBJ2-4, with 8 bases fitting TRBD1. Unmatched junction bases numbered 10, after V lost 5 bases and J lost 7 bases. The CDR3 consists of 15 residues. Per germline, CDR1 SEHNR and CDR2 FQNEAQ (reference sequence). CDR3 protein: CASSRQTNRGNIQYF. The CDR3, as DNA: TGTGCCAGCAGCCGACAAACAAACAGGGGGAACATTCAGTACTTC.

This chain links TRBV15 with TRBJ2-1, with D perhaps given as TRBD1 or TRBD2 (6 bases each). V lost 2 bases to trimming and J lost 9 bases, with 11 bases between them. CDR3 size: 13 residues. In germline, CDR1 is LNHNV, CDR2 YYDKDF (reference sequence). CDR3 protein: CATSRSGAGEQFF. CDR3 bases: TGTGCCACCAGCAGATCGGGGGCTGGTGAGCAGTTCTTC. The full variable domain, its missing parts supplied by reference TRBV15 and TRBJ2-1, is DAMVIQNPRYQVTQFGKPVTLSCSQTLNHNVMYWYQQKSSQAPKLLFHYYDKDFNNEADTPDNFQSRRPNTSFCFLDIRSPGLGDTAMYLCATSRSGAGEQFFGPGTRLTVL.

This chain uses TRBV7-9 with TRBJ2-1; no definite D call. Germline assignment: CDR1 SEHNR and CDR2 FQNEAQ (reference sequence). V was pared by 2 bases and J by 0 bases, with 14 bases between. The CDR3 extends over 17 amino acids. As DNA, the CDR3 is TGTGCCAGCAGCTTAATGGGCGGTACGAGCTCCTACAATGAGCAGTTCTTC. Amino acids: CASSLMGGTSSYNEQFF.

The genes are TRBV5-1 and TRBJ1-1; 7 nucleotides line up with TRBD1. After removal of 4 bases from V and 1 base from J, the junction contained 10 bases not matched to a gene. The V gene's germline CDR1 is SGHRS and CDR2 YFSETQ. The CDR3 consists of 16 residues. For the CDR3, the DNA is TGCGCCAGCAGCCCCCCCCACAGGGGTGAGAACACTGAAGCTTTCTTT. This encodes CASSPPHRGENTEAFF.

There are a few counts of this clonotype. The V and J genes are TRBV5-1 and TRBJ1-2; tentatively, D is TRBD1 (6 bases). V dropped 0 bases and J dropped 6 bases, with 15 bases sitting between them. From germline, CDR1 is SGHRS and CDR2 YFSETQ. The CDR3 is made up of 15 amino acids. CDR3 sequence: CASSLETGIGNGYTF. CDR3 bases: TGCGCCAGCAGCTTGGAGACAGGCATCGGGAATGGCTACACCTTC.

This clonotype was detected many times. This sequence joins TRBV19 and TRBJ1-1; possible D gene TRBD1, 5 bases. V lost 5 bases and J 3 bases, leaving 16 bases between the germline ends. Germline V gene data show CDR1 as LNHDA and CDR2 as SQIVND (reference sequence). The CDR3 loop spans 15 amino acids. DNA of the CDR3: TGTGCCAGTAGTTTATCCGGGACTCACCACACTGAAGCTTTCTTT. It translates to CASSLSGTHHTEAFF. Full variable domain (rest looked up from reference TRBV19 and TRBJ1-1): DGGITQSPKYLFRKEGQNVTLSCEQNLNHDAMYWYRQDPGQGLRLIYYSQIVNDFQKGDIAEGYSVSREKKESFPLTVTSAQKNPTAFYLCASSLSGTHHTEAFFGQGTRLTVV.

This clonotype was counted a few times. The V gene is TRBV12-3 or TRBV12-4, the J gene TRBJ2-7; 8 nucleotides match TRBD1. CDR3 length: 17 amino acids. The trim removed 2 bases at V and 4 bases at J, leaving 13 bases unmatched. CDR3 DNA: TGTGCCAGCAGTTTAAGGGCTGCCGGGACAGGTCTATACGAGCAGTACGTC. Encoded protein: CASSLRAAGTGLYEQYV.

This chain connects TRBV5-4 to TRBJ2-3; D is unclear. CDR1 and CDR2 from the germline V gene are SGHNT and YYREEE (reference sequence). The CDR3 runs 14 residues. V was trimmed by 0 bases and J by 7 bases, leaving 12 bases between them. CDR3 nucleotide sequence: TGTGCCAGCAGCTTGGGGCGCCCCCGCAATACGCAGTATTTT. Its translation is CASSLGRPRNTQYF. The variable domain in full, completed from reference TRBV5-4 and TRBJ2-3, reads ETGVTQSPTHLIKTRGQQVTLRCSSQSGHNTVSWYQQALGQGPQFIFQYYREEENGRGNFPPRFSGLQFPNYSSELNVNALELDDSALYLCASSLGRPRNTQYFGPGTRLTVL.

The chain carries TRBV15 and TRBJ1-2, with 7 nucleotides matching TRBD1. J lost 3 bases, V lost 1 base, and 2 bases had no gene match. The germline V gene encodes CDR1 LNHNV and CDR2 YYDKDF (reference sequence). The CDR3 is made up of 14 amino acids. For the CDR3, the DNA is TGTGCCACCAGCAGAGGACAGGGCTACTATGGCTACACCTTC. Its translation: CATSRGQGYYGYTF. The variable domain in full, with the rest retrieved from reference TRBV15 and TRBJ1-2, is DAMVIQNPRYQVTQFGKPVTLSCSQTLNHNVMYWYQQKSSQAPKLLFHYYDKDFNNEADTPDNFQSRRPNTSFCFLDIRSPGLGDTAMYLCATSRGQGYYGYTFGSGTRLTVV.

This clonotype has a handful of counts. The chain combines TRBV12-5 with TRBJ2-4, with D unclear. CDR1 is LGHNT and CDR2 is FRNRAP in the germline V gene. Trimming cost V 1 base and J 2 bases, with 12 bases left between them. This CDR3 has 16 residues. In nucleotides, the CDR3 is TGTGCTAGTGGTTTGGCCCTACAGATATCCAAAAACATTCAGTACTTC. Its protein is CASGLALQISKNIQYF.

This clonotype was seen a few times. V and J are TRBV6-6 and TRBJ2-3; no reliable D call. Between the trimmed V and J ends, which lost 8 bases and 2 bases, there was a span of 11 bases. Looked up from germline, CDR1 is MNHNY and CDR2 is SVGAGI (reference sequence). The CDR3 loop spans 13 amino acids. This CDR3 is CASAKVPTDTQYF. In nucleotides, the CDR3 is TGTGCCAGCGCTAAGGTTCCCACAGATACGCAGTATTTT.

This clonotype was observed a handful of times. V gene TRBV6-2 or TRBV6-3 combines with J gene TRBJ2-7, with D possibly matching TRBD1 (6 bases). This CDR3 spans 16 amino acids. The V end lost 2 bases, the J end lost 1 base, and 15 bases lay between the germline ends. CDR1 is MNHEY, CDR2 SVGEGT, per germline. The chain's CDR3 is CASSYGRGSSSYEQYF. CDR3 in DNA: TGTGCCAGCAGTTACGGCAGGGGCTCGAGTTCCTACGAGCAGTACTTC.

V usage is TRBV29-1 and J usage is TRBJ2-3; TRBD2 matches at 7 bases. With V trimmed by 5 bases and J by 4 bases, 3 bases remained unmatched. CDR3 length: 12 residues. Germline V gene data show CDR1 as SQVTM and CDR2 as ANQGSEA. The CDR3 protein is CSVLGRADTQYF. CDR3 in DNA: TGCAGCGTTTTGGGGAGGGCAGATACGCAGTATTTT.

There are many counts of this clonotype. This chain links TRBV7-3 with TRBJ2-1, with 9 bases identical to TRBD1. Trimming at V came to 5 bases and at J to 6 bases, leaving 2 bases not matched to a gene. CDR3 length: 13 amino acids. CDR1 SGHTA and CDR2 FQGTGA come from the germline V gene. The DNA of the CDR3 is TGTGCCAGCAGCCCGACAGGGGGCAATGAGCAGTTCTTC. It is translated as CASSPTGGNEQFF.

This clonotype was counted only a few times. The rearrangement links TRBV10-2 to TRBJ1-6, with D perhaps matching TRBD1 (6 bases). The CDR3 sequence is 15 residues long. Trimming cost V 4 bases and J 4 bases, with 11 bases left between them. Germline V gene lookup returns CDR1 WSHSY and CDR2 SAAADI. The CDR3 DNA is TGCGCCAGCAGTGGATCTGGACAGTATAATTCACCCCTCCACTTT. This encodes CASSGSGQYNSPLHF.

This rearrangement joins TRBV11-2 to TRBJ2-2; TRBD2 might be the D (5 bases). Germline V CDR1 and CDR2: SGHAT, FQNNGV. V was pared by 3 bases and J by 4 bases, with 15 bases between. This CDR3 spans 16 amino acids. CDR3 sequence (DNA): TGTGCCAGCAGCTTTTTTACCGGAGGAGGCACCGGGGAGCTGTTTTTT. As protein: CASSFFTGGGTGELFF.

This chain connects TRBV27 to TRBJ2-3; D may be TRBD1 (5 bases). Trimming removed 2 bases at V and 0 bases at J, with 12 bases between. Germline CDR1 and CDR2: MNHEY and SMNVEV (reference sequence). The CDR3 is 16 residues long. The CDR3 nucleotides read TGTGCCAGCAGTTTAAGGGGCGGCAGAAGCACAGATACGCAGTATTTT. Translating it yields CASSLRGGRSTDTQYF.

The chain is built from TRBV6-5 and TRBJ2-1; 8 bases map to TRBD2. In germline, CDR1 is MNHEY, CDR2 SVGAGI. The CDR3 is made up of 12 amino acids. Trimming cost V 2 bases and J 14 bases; bases outside gene matches: 5. The CDR3, as DNA: TGTGCCAGCAGTTACCCAGCGGGAGTGGAGTTCTTC. It specifies CASSYPAGVEFF.

This clonotype was observed many times. The rearrangement links TRBV20-1 to TRBJ2-3; D is unresolved. The CDR3 has 11 amino acids. Germline CDR1 reads DFQATT; CDR2 reads SNEGSKA (reference sequence). Trimming cost V 6 bases and J 2 bases, with 6 bases left between them. This CDR3 is CSALHTDTQYF. The CDR3 nucleotides read TGCAGTGCCCTTCACACAGATACGCAGTATTTT.